This TCR beta chain is drawn from a study of chemoradiotherapy in HPV16-positive cancers. Study information: A couple of HPV16-positive patients' cells yielded candidate HPV-specific clones and common motifs.

Libraries were prepared by immunoSEQ multiplex PCR; TCRdb keeps only in-frame clonotypes and omits some of them. The table shows under 15,000 clones, with 60% to 80% occurring only once. Repertoires were sampled repeatedly during chemoradiotherapy. For this clone: Its antigen is not known.

Germline V gene data show CDR1 as SGHVS and CDR2 as FQNEAQ. The CDR3 spans 15 residues. Trimming removed 4 bases at V and 2 bases at J, with 15 bases between. Whole-study results and caveats: Candidate HPV-specific clones and E7-related TCR motifs grew in tumor during treatment. For HPV16-positive patients, expanding HPV-responsive T cells associated with longer recurrence-free survival.

This sample was gathered from a patient who underwent chemoradiotherapy. The genes are TRBV7-8 and TRBJ2-7, with D possibly matching TRBD1 (6 bases). This clonotype originated in a human donor with HPV-associated anogenital cancer. The DNA for the CDR3 is TGTGCCAGCAGCTCACAGGGTAGGGGCACCTACGAGCAGTACTTC. Protein product: CASSSQGRGTYEQYF.